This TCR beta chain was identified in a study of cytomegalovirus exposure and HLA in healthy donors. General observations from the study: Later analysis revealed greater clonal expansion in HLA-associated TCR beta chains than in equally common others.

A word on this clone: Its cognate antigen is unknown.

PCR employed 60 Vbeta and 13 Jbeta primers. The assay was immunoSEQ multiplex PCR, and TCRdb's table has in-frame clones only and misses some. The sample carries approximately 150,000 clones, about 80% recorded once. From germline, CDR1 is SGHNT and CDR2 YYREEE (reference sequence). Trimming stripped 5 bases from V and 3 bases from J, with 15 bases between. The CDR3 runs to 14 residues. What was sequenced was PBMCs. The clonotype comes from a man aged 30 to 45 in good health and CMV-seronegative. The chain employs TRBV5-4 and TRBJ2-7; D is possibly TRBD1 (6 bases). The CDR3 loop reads CASSDPGQRYEQYF. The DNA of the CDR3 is TGTGCCAGCAGTGACCCGGGACAACGCTACGAGCAGTACTTC.